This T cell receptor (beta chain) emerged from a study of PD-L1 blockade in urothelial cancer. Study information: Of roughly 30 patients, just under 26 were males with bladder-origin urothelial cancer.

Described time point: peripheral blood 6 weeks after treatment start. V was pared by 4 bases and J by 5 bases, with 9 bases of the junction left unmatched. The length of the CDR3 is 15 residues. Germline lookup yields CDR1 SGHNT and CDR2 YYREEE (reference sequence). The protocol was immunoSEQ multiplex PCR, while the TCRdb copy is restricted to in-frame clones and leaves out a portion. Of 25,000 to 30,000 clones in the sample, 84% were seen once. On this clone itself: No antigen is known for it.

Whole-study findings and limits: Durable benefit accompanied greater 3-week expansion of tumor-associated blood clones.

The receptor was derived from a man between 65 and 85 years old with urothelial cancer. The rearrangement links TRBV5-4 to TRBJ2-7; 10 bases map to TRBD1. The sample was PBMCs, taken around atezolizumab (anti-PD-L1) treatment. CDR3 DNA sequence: TGTGCCAGCAGCCCGGACGGGACAGGGGCAAACGAGCAGTACTTC. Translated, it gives CASSPDGTGANEQYF.